What follows describes a single T cell receptor beta chain. What antigen it recognizes has not been identified. Per-base quality was not reported, and no clone a single base away is much larger than it. The CDR3 regions of human TCRbeta chains were analyzed by immunosequencing. In the paper's pipeline: Repertoire TCRs were checked for matches against a reference library of SARS-CoV-2-specific TCRs that had been generated using the MIRA antigen-specificity platform. Breadth meant the fraction of unique TCRs that were SARS-CoV-2-associated, whereas depth meant the fraction of total T cells that were SARS-CoV-2-associated. Using the MIRA data, each spike-specific TCR was mapped to the spike region that the TCR reacts to and placed in a CD4 or CD8 class. Log10-transformed breadth and depth values were compared by one-way ANOVA with Sidak's multiple comparisons tests. In TCRdb, the immuneACCESS table is reduced to in-frame sequences with V and J assigned. These tables do not hold every clone; where another copy was compared, an unresolved V gene accounts for under half, and the others remain unexplained. The V and J calls and the clone size are those of that table, but D and trimming were determined from the DNA. The table for this sample lists about 190,000 clones; roughly 92% of them were counted only once. 1% to 1.5% of the sample belongs to the ten largest clones.

Trimmed from V: 6 bases; trimmed from J: 7 bases; junction bases lacking a gene match: 8. CDR1 and CDR2, looked up from the germline V gene, are SNHLY and FYNNEI. The CDR3 spans 15 residues, from the cysteine through the phenylalanine. CDR3 DNA only is kept here, 45 bases in frame from base 1. Taken with the paper, the label for time point translates to: baseline before first vaccination. Vaccinee samples came from UK trials COV001 and COV002, including a single-blind randomized controlled phase 2/3 trial of AZD1222 (ChAdOx1 nCoV-19) in healthy adults. For TCRbeta chain sequencing, PBMC samples from trial participants were taken at day 0 and at day 28 after the second dose. The entry originates in a study of T cell responses to AZD1222 COVID-19 vaccine (dated by TCRdb to 2020 to 2023). General notes on the study: Because spike-specific TCR depth and breadth did not differ between the two schedules, AZD1222 recipients who got a second dose at roughly 4 weeks were pooled with those who got a second dose at roughly 12 weeks. TCR sequencing was performed for about 250 trial participants, of whom roughly 200 were given two doses of AZD1222 and approximately 26 were given two doses of MenACWY control vaccine. Trial participants were enrolled by age into subgroups of 18-55, 56-69 and 70-plus years, and around 140, 26 and 57 TCR-sequenced participants, respectively, were included in these subgroups. What the work shows at the level of the full study, not this receptor alone: Epitopes outside the regions mutated in the B.1.351 and B.1.1.7 variants were reportedly recognized by nearly half of the unique spike-specific TCRs. Most participants were white British and females outnumbered males, and the authors suggested that clonal diversity may have been underestimated. After two AZD1222 doses, spike-specific TCR breadth and depth were significantly higher than at day 0 and than in MenACWY recipients. In the small 56-69-year group, the increase in depth fell short of significance, most likely because of low power. No day 14 peak-response samples were available, so repertoires were characterized only after the peak T cell response. Conclusions about previously exposed vaccinees are limited, since just 6 or 7 AZD1222 recipients were seropositive for SARS-CoV-2 at baseline. The whole spike protein was spanned by vaccine-associated CD4 TCRs, and dominant responses were seen in regions 160-218 and 743-854.

Sequenced here: peripheral blood, sampled on day 0 of AZD1222 vaccination. The clonotype comes from an adult in good health. The receptor chain draws on TRBV2 and TRBJ1-4; 10 central nucleotides agree with TRBD1. CDR3 region: CASRKDRGRAEKLFF. The DNA is as follows: TGTGCCAGCAGAAAAGACAGGGGGCGCGCTGAAAAACTGTTTTTT.